What follows describes a single TCR beta chain. The data belong to a study of CD8+ T cells in alopecia areata. Trimming took 7 bases from V and 2 from J; bases not matched to a gene: 4. This CDR3 region has 13 residues. Per the germline V gene, CDR1 is MNHEY and CDR2 is SVGAGI. The treatment denotes: oral pan-JAK inhibitor, 5-10 mg twice daily. Following extraction, RNA underwent reverse transcription to cDNA, which served as the sequencing template. Only in-frame clones appear in the TCRdb table, and some are missing; sequencing was by immunoSEQ multiplex PCR. The profile shows roughly 180,000 clones, around 56% of them singletons.

This chain connects TRBV6-5 to TRBJ2-7, with 8 bases aligning to TRBD2. The source material was CD4+ T cells sorted from blood, sampled at week 4, from a patient treated with tofacitinib. The TCR comes from a human donor with alopecia areata. CDR3 protein: CASNLAGTYEQYF. CDR3 nucleotide sequence: TGTGCCAGCAATCTAGCGGGTACCTACGAGCAGTACTTC.